The 22 T cell receptor beta chains listed next were all sequenced from one sample in a study of early T cells in non-severe SARS-CoV-2 infection. MiXCR was run by TCRdb on the 5' RACE reads, yielding one entry per CDR3 protein. The sample has tens of thousands of distinct CDR3 sequences, 12% seen once. The sample consisted of whole blood. The receptors come from an adult who was a healthcare worker with PCR-confirmed SARS-CoV-2 infection or an uninfected control (not recorded which).

The chain links TRBV12-3 or TRBV12-4 to TRBJ2-1, with 15 bases that match TRBD2. The junction had 12 bases not matched to a gene; V was cut back by 6 bases and J by 15 bases. The length of the CDR3 is 15 residues. The CDR3 region has the DNA TGTGCCAGCAGCCCCCGGACTAGCGGGAGGGTTAGGCGGTTCTTC. Translating it yields CASSPRTSGRVRRFF.

In its sample, this clonotype was seen many times. This chain links TRBV5-1 with TRBJ1-1, with D uncertain. V dropped 5 bases and J dropped 4 bases, with 15 bases sitting between them. Germline lookup yields CDR1 SGHRS and CDR2 YFSETQ. CDR3 size: 14 residues. The CDR3 nucleotides read TGCGCCAGCAGATCCGAGGCAGTGGGCACTGAAGCTTTCTTT. Encoded protein: CASRSEAVGTEAFF.

This clonotype showed up many times. The V call is TRBV6-2 or TRBV6-3, the J call TRBJ2-5, with D perhaps matching TRBD2 (6 bases). The CDR3 is 14 residues long. The germline V and J ends were trimmed by 9 bases and 2 bases, with 16 bases remaining between them. The V gene's germline CDR1 is MNHEY and CDR2 SVGEGT. The DNA of the CDR3 is TGTGCCAGACCTGTAGCGGAGCATCAAGAGACCCAGTACTTC. This translates into CARPVAEHQETQYF.

At least ten counts were recorded for this clonotype. The chain links TRBV6-2 or TRBV6-3 to TRBJ2-1; D is perhaps TRBD2 (6 bases). The CDR3 is made up of 15 amino acids. Trimming cost V 4 bases and J 1 base, with 11 bases left between them. Germline assignment: CDR1 MNHEY and CDR2 SVGEGT. DNA for the CDR3: TGTGCCAGCAGTTTTAGCGGAGGGTCCTACAATGAGCAGTTCTTC. This codes for CASSFSGGSYNEQFF.

This clonotype came up many times. V gene TRBV5-1 combines with J gene TRBJ2-3, with 9 bases lining up with TRBD2. The CDR3 has 17 amino acids. CDR1 is SGHRS and CDR2 is YFSETQ in the germline V gene. The V gene end was trimmed by 0 bases and the J gene end by 5 bases; junction bases not matched to a gene: 10. The CDR3 nucleotides are TGCGCCAGCAGCTTGGTTGGTAGCGGGGGCTCTGGAGATACGCAGTATTTT. Its protein is CASSLVGSGGSGDTQYF.

The CDR3: CASSYYPGQINQPQHF. In DNA, the CDR3 is TGTGCCAGCAGTTACTATCCGGGACAAATCAATCAGCCCCAGCATTTT. V and J are TRBV6-6 and TRBJ1-5, with D possibly matching TRBD1 (6 bases). The V gene lost 1 base and the J gene lost 3 bases, with 13 bases spanning the gap. CDR3 size: 16 residues. From germline, CDR1 is MNHNY and CDR2 SVGAGI (reference sequence).

The sample holds a few counts of this clonotype. V and J are TRBV4-1 and TRBJ1-4; tentatively, D is TRBD1 (6 bases). Germline loops: CDR1 MGHRA, CDR2 YSYEKL. V was trimmed by 5 bases and J by 8 bases, leaving 12 bases between them. This CDR3 comprises 13 residues. CDR3 amino acids: CASSWTVREKLFF. Here the CDR3 DNA reads TGCGCCAGCAGCTGGACAGTACGGGAAAAACTGTTTTTT.

The chain couples TRBV6-5 to TRBJ1-4, with 9 bases identical to TRBD1. Germline V gives CDR1 MNHEY, CDR2 SVGAGI. This CDR3 spans 14 amino acids. V trimming: 5 bases; J trimming: 7 bases; junction bases outside the gene matches: 5. In nucleotides, the CDR3 is TGTGCCAGCAGTGCGGACAGGGGCCCTGAAAAACTGTTTTTT. This codes for CASSADRGPEKLFF.

This clonotype was detected many times. The V call is TRBV7-6, the J call TRBJ2-5; 11 nucleotides align to TRBD2. Germline loops: CDR1 SGHVS, CDR2 FNYEAQ. The CDR3 length is 17 residues. The trim removed 1 base at V and 3 bases at J, leaving 7 bases unmatched. CDR3: CASSLELAGASKETQYF. The CDR3 DNA reads TGTGCCAGCAGCTTAGAACTAGCGGGGGCCAGTAAAGAGACCCAGTACTTC.

This chain joins TRBV3-1 and TRBJ2-4; D remains ambiguous. The CDR3 contains 14 residues. V gave up 4 bases and J gave up 2 bases, with 9 bases separating them. From germline, CDR1 is LGHDT and CDR2 YNNKEL (reference sequence). CDR3 residues: CASSPTHTKNIQYF. In DNA, the CDR3 is TGTGCCAGCAGCCCCACCCATACCAAAAACATTCAGTACTTC.

The chain links TRBV7-2 to TRBJ2-4, with TRBD1 identical over 9 bases. CDR1 and CDR2 (germline): SGHTA, FQGNSA. The CDR3 is 14 residues long. V trimming: 5 bases; J trimming: 6 bases; junction bases outside the gene matches: 5. Written as DNA, the CDR3 is TGTGCCAGCAGCAAAATGGGACAGGGAAACATTCAGTACTTC. Its protein is CASSKMGQGNIQYF.

The chain is built from TRBV24-1 and TRBJ2-1, with D perhaps TRBD2 (5 bases). Germline CDR1 is KGHDR and CDR2 is SFDVKD. The CDR3 consists of 16 residues. Trimming removed 4 bases at V and 2 bases at J, with 14 bases between. The CDR3, as DNA: TGTGCCACCAGTGACCGCAGCGGTACTCCCTACAATGAGCAGTTCTTC. Amino acid sequence: CATSDRSGTPYNEQFF.

This clonotype was counted at least ten times. The J gene is TRBJ1-4, the V gene TRBV20-1; 9 positions agree with TRBD1. The trim removed 3 bases at V and 7 bases at J, leaving 6 bases unmatched. The CDR3 spans 14 residues. CDR1 DFQATT and CDR2 SNEGSKA come from the germline V gene (reference sequence). CDR3 residues: CSAREQGAGEKLFF. In nucleotides, the CDR3 is TGCAGTGCTAGGGAACAGGGGGCTGGTGAAAAACTGTTTTTT.

This clonotype was recorded many times. The chain links TRBV2 to TRBJ2-5, with D possibly TRBD2 on 5 matching bases. V was trimmed by 4 bases and J by 3 bases, leaving 9 bases between them. In germline, CDR1 is SNHLY, CDR2 FYNNEI. The CDR3 extends over 13 amino acids. The CDR3 sequence: CASSGGQEETQYF. The CDR3 DNA reads as TGTGCCAGCAGTGGAGGGCAGGAAGAGACCCAGTACTTC.

This clonotype was observed at least ten times. J is TRBJ2-5 and V is TRBV3-1, with D possibly matching TRBD1 (5 bases). CDR3 length: 16 residues. V shed 1 base and J shed 6 bases, with 18 bases lying between them. Germline CDR1 and CDR2: LGHDT and YNNKEL (reference sequence). CDR3 in DNA: TGTGCCAGCAGCCAAGGGTTGGCAGGAAAGGGGAAGACCCAGTACTTC. Translation: CASSQGLAGKGKTQYF.

The genes are TRBV27 and TRBJ1-4; tentatively, D is TRBD1 (5 bases). The V end was cut by 6 bases, the J end by 8 bases, with 19 bases between. This CDR3 has 15 residues. Germline loops: CDR1 MNHEY, CDR2 SMNVEV (reference sequence). DNA of the CDR3: TGTGCCAGCAGCTCTTCCCCGCGGGGGAGAGAAAAACTGTTTTTT. It encodes CASSSSPRGREKLFF.

V and J are TRBV12-3 or TRBV12-4 and TRBJ2-6; either TRBD1 or TRBD2 may supply D (6 bases each). Trimming removed 7 bases from V and 2 bases from J, with 15 bases in between. The CDR3 length is 16 residues. This CDR3 reads CASTPQGGPGANVLTF. The CDR3 coding sequence is TGTGCCAGCACCCCCCAAGGGGGGCCTGGGGCCAACGTCCTGACTTTC.

The V and J genes are TRBV2 and TRBJ2-7; D remains unclear. Looked up from germline, CDR1 is SNHLY and CDR2 is FYNNEI. Between the trimmed V and J ends, which lost 3 bases and 0 bases, there was a span of 9 bases. The CDR3 contains 14 residues. In DNA, the CDR3 is TGTGCCAGCAGTGAGGGTGGTTTCTCCTACGAGCAGTACTTC. It is translated as CASSEGGFSYEQYF.

In its sample, this clonotype was seen a few times. V is TRBV7-3 and J is TRBJ2-1; a possible D gene is TRBD1 (5 bases). Germline assignment: CDR1 SGHTA and CDR2 FQGTGA. The ends were cut back, 6 bases at V and 7 bases at J, with 10 bases in the middle. The CDR3 spans 12 residues. The CDR3 region is CASRDDRNEQFF. CDR3 nucleotides: TGTGCCAGCAGGGACGACAGAAATGAGCAGTTCTTC. Full variable domain (remainder filled in from reference TRBV7-3 and TRBJ2-1): GAGVSQTPSNKVTEKGKYVELRCDPISGHTALYWYRQSLGQGPEFLIYFQGTGAADDSGLPNDRFFAVRPEGSVSTLKIQRTERGDSAVYLCASRDDRNEQFFGPGTRLTVL.

This chain connects TRBV20-1 to TRBJ2-1; no clear D. This CDR3 is 15 amino acids long. CDR1 is DFQATT and CDR2 is SNEGSKA in the germline V gene (reference sequence). Trimming removed 0 bases from V and 1 base from J, with 10 bases in between. The CDR3: CSARDSAVSYNEQFF. CDR3 DNA: TGCAGTGCTAGAGATTCGGCGGTATCCTACAATGAGCAGTTCTTC.

This clonotype has more than one count but fewer than ten. For the CDR3, the DNA is TGTGCCAGCAGATACGTCCGGGACAAAGATATGAACACTGAAGCTTTCTTT. The encoded protein is CASRYVRDKDMNTEAFF. The genes are TRBV11-2 and TRBJ1-1; possibly TRBD1 for D (6 bases). This CDR3 spans 17 amino acids. Germline CDR1 SGHAT, CDR2 FQNNGV. V lost 6 bases, J lost 0 bases, and 20 bases lay in between.

This chain uses TRBV6-2 or TRBV6-3 with TRBJ1-1, with D unresolved. The CDR3 length is 11 residues. The V gene lost 2 bases and the J gene lost 11 bases, with 9 bases spanning the gap. Germline CDR1 and CDR2: MNHEY and SVGEGT. The DNA for the CDR3 is TGTGCCAGCAGTTACGAGAGGACGGCTTTCTTT. This translates into CASSYERTAFF.